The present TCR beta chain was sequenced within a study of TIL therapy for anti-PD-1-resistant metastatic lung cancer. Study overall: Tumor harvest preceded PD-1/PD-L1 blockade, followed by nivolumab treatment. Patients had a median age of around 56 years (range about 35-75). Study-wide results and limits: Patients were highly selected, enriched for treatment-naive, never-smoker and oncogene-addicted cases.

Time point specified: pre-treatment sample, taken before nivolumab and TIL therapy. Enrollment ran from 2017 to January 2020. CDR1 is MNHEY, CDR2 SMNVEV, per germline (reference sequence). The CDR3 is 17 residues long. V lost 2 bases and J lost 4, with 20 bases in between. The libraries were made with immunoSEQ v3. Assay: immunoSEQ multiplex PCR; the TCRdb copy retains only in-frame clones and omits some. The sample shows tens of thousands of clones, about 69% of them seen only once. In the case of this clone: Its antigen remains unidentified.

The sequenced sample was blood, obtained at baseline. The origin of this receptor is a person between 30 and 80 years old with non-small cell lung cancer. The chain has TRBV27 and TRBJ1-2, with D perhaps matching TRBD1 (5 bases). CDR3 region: CASSLTPPYSGSYGYTF. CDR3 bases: TGTGCCAGCAGTTTAACCCCTCCCTATTCAGGGAGCTATGGCTACACCTTC.